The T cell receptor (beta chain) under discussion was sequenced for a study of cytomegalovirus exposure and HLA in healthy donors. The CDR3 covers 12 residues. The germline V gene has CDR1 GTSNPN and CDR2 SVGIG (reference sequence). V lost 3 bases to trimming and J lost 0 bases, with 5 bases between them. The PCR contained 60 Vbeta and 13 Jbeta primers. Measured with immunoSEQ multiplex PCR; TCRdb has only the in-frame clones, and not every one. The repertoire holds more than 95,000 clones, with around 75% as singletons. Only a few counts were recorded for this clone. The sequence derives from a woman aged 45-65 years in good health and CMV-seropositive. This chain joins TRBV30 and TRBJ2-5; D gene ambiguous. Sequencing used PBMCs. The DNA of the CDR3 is TGTGCCTGGAGAACATACCAAGAGACCCAGTACTTC. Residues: CAWRTYQETQYF.